Here is one TCR beta chain with its context. Its antigen is still unknown. Base qualities are missing; no much larger clone stands one base away. The sample belongs to a study of response to subunit inactivated influenza vaccine (dated by TCRdb to between 2017 and 2018). Notes on the research overall: Deep quantitative T cell receptor repertoire profiling was used in the study to track responses to a trivalent subunit inactivated influenza vaccine. General study outcomes and caveats: According to the authors, only a limited number of new T cells may be recruited by each seasonal influenza vaccination.

The library was built by means of RT-PCR. The run used an Illumina HiSeq 2500. TCRdb trimmed the raw reads at Q25, called clones with MiXCR and kept productive beta chains. Entries that share a CDR3 protein sequence are merged under the most common genes and DNA. The sample profile shows hundreds of thousands of distinct CDR3 sequences; around a sixth of them were found once. Together, the top ten hold 11% of the sample. The source was PBMCs from blood, collected approximately 5 days after vaccination. This clonotype originated in a man in his fifties or sixties who received an inactivated influenza vaccine. Donor details come from another sample of the same person, matched by shared clones.

Here is the DNA: TGTGCCAGCAGTCTCACCGGGACAGGGGTCGGTACCGGGGAGCTGTTTTTT. It is translated as CASSLTGTGVGTGELFF. The chain links TRBV12-3 or TRBV12-4 with TRBJ2-2, and 10 junctional nucleotides match TRBD1. V ends up 5 bases short and J 5 bases short, with an unmatched junction base count of 11. The cysteine opens and the phenylalanine closes a CDR3 of 17 amino acids. Only the CDR3 region is kept as DNA, spanning 51 bases read in frame from base 1.